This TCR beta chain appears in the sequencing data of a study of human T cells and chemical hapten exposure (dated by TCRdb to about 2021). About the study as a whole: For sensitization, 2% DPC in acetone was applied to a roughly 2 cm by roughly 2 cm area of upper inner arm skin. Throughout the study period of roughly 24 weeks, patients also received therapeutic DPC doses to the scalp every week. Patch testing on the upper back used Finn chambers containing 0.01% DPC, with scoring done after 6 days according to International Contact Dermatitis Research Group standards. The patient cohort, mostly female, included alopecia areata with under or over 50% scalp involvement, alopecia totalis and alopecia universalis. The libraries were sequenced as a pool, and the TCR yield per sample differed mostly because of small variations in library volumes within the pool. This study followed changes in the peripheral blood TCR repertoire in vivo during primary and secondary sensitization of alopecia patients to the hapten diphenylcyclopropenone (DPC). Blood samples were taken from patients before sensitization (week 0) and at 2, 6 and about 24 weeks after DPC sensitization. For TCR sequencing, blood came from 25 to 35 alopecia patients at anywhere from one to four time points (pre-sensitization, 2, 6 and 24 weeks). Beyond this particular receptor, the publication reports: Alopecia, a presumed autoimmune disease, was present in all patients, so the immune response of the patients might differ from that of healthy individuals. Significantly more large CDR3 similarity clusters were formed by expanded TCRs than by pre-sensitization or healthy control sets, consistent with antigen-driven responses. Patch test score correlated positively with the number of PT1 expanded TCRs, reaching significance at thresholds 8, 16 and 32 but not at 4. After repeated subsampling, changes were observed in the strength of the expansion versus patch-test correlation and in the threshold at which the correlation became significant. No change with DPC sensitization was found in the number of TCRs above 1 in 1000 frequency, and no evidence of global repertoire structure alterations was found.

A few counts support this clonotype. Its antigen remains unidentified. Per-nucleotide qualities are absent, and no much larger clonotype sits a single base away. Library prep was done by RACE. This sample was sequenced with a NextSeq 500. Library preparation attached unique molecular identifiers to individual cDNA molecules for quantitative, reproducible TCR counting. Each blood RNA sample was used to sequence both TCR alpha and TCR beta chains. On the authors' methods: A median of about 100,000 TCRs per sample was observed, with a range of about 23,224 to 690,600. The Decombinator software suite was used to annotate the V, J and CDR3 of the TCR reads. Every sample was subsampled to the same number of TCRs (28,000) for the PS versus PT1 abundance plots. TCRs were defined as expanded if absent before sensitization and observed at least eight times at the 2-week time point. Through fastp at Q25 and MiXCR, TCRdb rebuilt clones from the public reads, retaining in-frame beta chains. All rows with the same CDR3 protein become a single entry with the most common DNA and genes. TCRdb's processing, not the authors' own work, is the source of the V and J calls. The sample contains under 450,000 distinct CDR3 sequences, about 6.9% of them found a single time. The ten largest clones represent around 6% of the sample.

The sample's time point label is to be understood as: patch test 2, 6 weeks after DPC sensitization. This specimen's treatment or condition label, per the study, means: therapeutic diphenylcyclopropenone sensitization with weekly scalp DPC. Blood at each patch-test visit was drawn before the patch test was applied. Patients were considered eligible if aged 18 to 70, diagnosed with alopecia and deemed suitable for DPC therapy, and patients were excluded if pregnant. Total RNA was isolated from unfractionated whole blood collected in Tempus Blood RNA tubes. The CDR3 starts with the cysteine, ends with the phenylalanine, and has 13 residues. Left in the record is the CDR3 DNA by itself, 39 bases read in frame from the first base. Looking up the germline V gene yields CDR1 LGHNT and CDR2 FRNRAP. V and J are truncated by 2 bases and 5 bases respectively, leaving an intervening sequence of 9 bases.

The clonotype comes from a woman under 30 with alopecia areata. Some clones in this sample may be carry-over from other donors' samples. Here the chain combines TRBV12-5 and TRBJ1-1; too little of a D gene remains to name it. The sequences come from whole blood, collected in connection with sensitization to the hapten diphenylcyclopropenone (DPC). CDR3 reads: CASGLRPGTEAFF. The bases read TGTGCTAGTGGTTTGCGTCCGGGGACTGAAGCTTTCTTT. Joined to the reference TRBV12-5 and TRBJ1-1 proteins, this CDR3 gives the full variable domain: DARVTQTPRHKVTEMGQEVTMRCQPILGHNTVFWYRQTMMQGLELLAYFRNRAPLDDSGMPKDRFSAEMPDATLATLKIQPSEPRDSAVYFCASGLRPGTEAFFGQGTRLTVV.